What follows are 26 T cell receptor beta chains derived from one specimen sequenced in a study of blood T cell repertoires in COVID-19. Data came from immunoSEQ multiplex PCR; TCRdb stores just in-frame clones and leaves some out. The sample shows about 300,000 clones, 85% to 90% of them seen only once. Material: peripheral blood. The receptors were sampled from a man aged 65 to 79 with acute or convalescent COVID-19.

The chain combines TRBV9 with TRBJ2-1, with 11 bases lining up with TRBD1. Per the germline V gene, CDR1 is SGDLS and CDR2 is YYNGEE. CDR3 length: 16 amino acids. Unmatched junction bases numbered 9, after V lost 2 bases and J lost 8 bases. Here the CDR3 DNA reads TGTGCCAGCAGCGTCCCGTCCGGGACAGGGGGTCATGAGCAGTTCTTC. It codes for CASSVPSGTGGHEQFF.

The chain employs TRBV2 and TRBJ2-3; D is possibly TRBD2 (6 bases). The ends were cut back, 2 bases at V and 3 bases at J, with 18 bases in the middle. Germline V CDR1 and CDR2: SNHLY, FYNNEI. This CDR3 region has 17 residues. The CDR3 region has the DNA TGTGCCAGCAGTGAAAGTGGGCGGGAACGAGGAACAGATACGCAGTATTTT. Its translation is CASSESGRERGTDTQYF.

This clone is a singleton in its sample. The genes are TRBV18 and TRBJ1-1; possibly TRBD1 for D (5 bases). The CDR3 has 15 residues. Germline V CDR1 and CDR2: KGHSH, LQKENI. V was clipped by 1 base and J by 1 base, with 10 bases between them. The CDR3 DNA sequence: TGTGCCAGCTCACCACGGACGGGGGGGAACACTGAAGCTTTCTTT. It translates to CASSPRTGGNTEAFF.

V is TRBV10-3 and J is TRBJ1-5; D not resolved. Trimming removed 3 bases from V and 6 bases from J, with 9 bases in between. Germline-derived CDR1 and CDR2 are ENHRY and SYGVKD. The CDR3 is made up of 13 amino acids. CDR3 region: CAISDGSGQPQHF. In DNA, the CDR3 is TGTGCCATCAGTGACGGGTCTGGTCAGCCCCAGCATTTT.

This chain joins TRBV7-9 and TRBJ2-4; D gene unclear. Germline V gene data show CDR1 as SEHNR and CDR2 as FQNEAQ (reference sequence). Trimming removed 2 bases at V and 9 bases at J, with 8 bases between. The CDR3 spans 12 residues. CDR3 region: CASSLPGGIQYF. CDR3 nucleotides: TGTGCCAGCAGCTTACCGGGTGGCATTCAGTACTTC.

This rearrangement joins TRBV7-9 to TRBJ2-7; 11 bases align to TRBD2. V trimming: 1 base; J trimming: 2 bases; junction bases outside the gene matches: 1. The V gene's germline CDR1 is SEHNR and CDR2 FQNEAQ (reference sequence). The CDR3 is made up of 15 amino acids. CDR3: CASSLELAGAYEQYF. Written as DNA, the CDR3 is TGTGCCAGCAGCTTAGAACTAGCGGGGGCCTACGAGCAGTACTTC.

The genes are TRBV7-9 and TRBJ2-7; D might be TRBD2 (6 bases). Looked up from germline, CDR1 is SEHNR and CDR2 is FQNEAQ (reference sequence). V lost 6 bases and J lost 5, with 23 bases in between. The CDR3 is 16 amino acids. This CDR3 reads CASSRNSGSGVHEQYF. For the CDR3, the DNA is TGTGCCAGCAGTCGAAACTCCGGGAGTGGTGTCCACGAGCAGTACTTC.

This rearrangement joins TRBV2 to TRBJ2-3, with 7 positions matching TRBD1. CDR3 size: 14 residues. From germline, CDR1 is SNHLY and CDR2 FYNNEI. V trimming: 4 bases; J trimming: 8 bases; junction bases outside the gene matches: 9. The CDR3 DNA sequence: TGTGCCAGCAGTGGAAATACAGGGGAAGGTACGCAGTATTTT. This gives the protein CASSGNTGEGTQYF.

This chain connects TRBV6-2 or TRBV6-3 to TRBJ1-6, with D maybe TRBD1 (6 bases). This CDR3 contains 14 residues. The V end lost 2 bases, the J end lost 4 bases, and 6 bases lay between the germline ends. The germline CDR1 and CDR2 sequences are MNHEY and SVGEGT. The CDR3 DNA reads TGTGCCAGCAGTTACGGACAGTATAATTCACCCCTCCACTTT. Translation: CASSYGQYNSPLHF.

Turning to this clone: The sample holds other DNA sequences that translate to the same CDR3. The chain employs TRBV28 and TRBJ1-2; D ambiguous. The germline CDR1 and CDR2 sequences are MDHEN and SYDVKM. The CDR3 runs to 12 residues. V gave up 4 bases and J gave up 1 base, with 4 bases separating them. As DNA, the CDR3 is TGTGCCAGCAGTTCAGTTAACTATGGCTACACCTTC. Amino acid sequence: CASSSVNYGYTF.

The CDR3 DNA sequence: TGTGCCAGCAGCTCCGGACTAGCGGGAGGACCGCCAACCTTTAATACGCAGTATTTT. This sequence encodes CASSSGLAGGPPTFNTQYF. The rearrangement links TRBV7-2 to TRBJ2-3; 14 bases are a match to TRBD2. V trimming: 4 bases; J trimming: 7 bases; junction bases outside the gene matches: 16. The CDR3 runs to 19 residues. The germline V gene encodes CDR1 SGHTA and CDR2 FQGNSA.

The chain recombines TRBV4-2 with TRBJ2-2, with D maybe TRBD2 (6 bases). The germline V gene encodes CDR1 LGHNA and CDR2 YNFKEQ. The CDR3 has 15 amino acids. Trimming left V 6 bases short and J 1 base short, with 12 bases between. The CDR3 is CASSRLAKNTGELFF. CDR3 nucleotides: TGTGCCAGCAGTCGTCTAGCGAAGAACACCGGGGAGCTGTTTTTT.

This chain uses TRBV6-5 with TRBJ2-7; D gene uncertain. Trimming removed 0 bases at V and 7 bases at J, with 10 bases between. Germline V gene sequence: CDR1 MNHEY, CDR2 SVGAGI. This CDR3 is 13 amino acids long. As DNA, the CDR3 is TGTGCCAGCAGTTACTCGGCTGGTTGGGAGCAGTACTTC. Encoded protein: CASSYSAGWEQYF.

This clone appeared a few times. This chain uses TRBV27 with TRBJ2-3, with 9 bases matching TRBD2. CDR1 and CDR2 from the germline V gene are MNHEY and SMNVEV (reference sequence). Trimming cost V 3 bases and J 1 base; bases outside gene matches: 2. CDR3 size: 15 residues. CDR3 sequence: CASSFRGRGTDTQYF. For the CDR3, the DNA is TGTGCCAGCAGTTTTCGCGGGAGGGGCACAGATACGCAGTATTTT.

The chain links TRBV6-5 to TRBJ1-1, with a possible D match to TRBD1 (5 bases). The CDR3 consists of 14 residues. The V gene lost 6 bases and the J gene lost 5 bases, with 16 bases spanning the gap. Germline lookup yields CDR1 MNHEY and CDR2 SVGAGI. CDR3 bases: TGTGCCAGCAGACCTCGGGGGGGGAAAACTGAAGCTTTCTTT. Translated, it gives CASRPRGGKTEAFF.

This clone showed up just once. The chain joins TRBV2 to TRBJ2-6, with a tentative D call TRBD1 (6 bases). Trimming took off 3 bases at V and 3 bases at J, with 9 bases between the two ends. The germline CDR1 and CDR2 sequences are SNHLY and FYNNEI. The CDR3 has 15 amino acids. The CDR3 reads CASSDRGYGANVLTF. CDR3 sequence (DNA): TGTGCCAGCAGTGACAGGGGATATGGGGCCAACGTCCTGACTTTC.

This chain joins TRBV24-1 and TRBJ2-5; 7 nucleotides match TRBD2. The CDR3 runs 17 residues. CDR1 and CDR2 (germline): KGHDR, SFDVKD. J gave up 3 bases and V 0 bases, and 9 bases lay outside the gene matches. In DNA, the CDR3 is TGTGCCACCAGTGATTTGAGGCAGCGGGGATTGGAAGAGACCCAGTACTTC. Translating it yields CATSDLRQRGLEETQYF.

The chain employs TRBV7-2 and TRBJ2-6, with 8 bases identical to TRBD1. This CDR3 has 19 amino acids. Germline CDR1 reads SGHTA; CDR2 reads FQGNSA. With V trimmed by 5 bases and J by 0 bases, 12 bases remained unmatched. The CDR3 loop is CASSTRQGSFRSGANVLTF. CDR3 DNA: TGTGCCAGCAGCACTAGACAGGGGTCTTTTCGCTCTGGGGCCAACGTCCTGACTTTC.

CDR3: CASVDRVNQPQHF. In DNA, the CDR3 is TGTGCCAGCGTTGACAGGGTCAATCAGCCCCAGCATTTT. This sequence joins TRBV12-3 or TRBV12-4 and TRBJ1-5; 7 nucleotides agree with TRBD1. The CDR3 is 13 residues long. J gave up 3 bases and V 8 bases, and 4 bases lay outside the gene matches.

The gene calls are TRBV4-1 and TRBJ2-1; 11 bases are a match to TRBD2. Losses at the gene ends were 3 bases for V and 5 bases for J; bases not matched to a gene: 6. This CDR3 has 16 amino acids. Germline V gene data show CDR1 as MGHRA and CDR2 as YSYEKL. Written as DNA, the CDR3 is TGCGCCAGCAGCCACAGAACTAGCGGGGGTAACAATGAGCAGTTCTTC. Amino acids: CASSHRTSGGNNEQFF.

J is TRBJ2-1 and V is TRBV6-2 or TRBV6-3, with D hard to call. The CDR3 has 16 amino acids. Germline V gene data show CDR1 as MNHEY and CDR2 as SVGEGT. Trimming took 2 bases from V and 6 from J, leaving 17 bases between them. The CDR3 sequence: CASSYVPRVTLNEQFF. Here the CDR3 DNA reads TGTGCCAGCAGTTACGTTCCTCGGGTCACCCTCAATGAGCAGTTCTTC.

This chain joins TRBV11-2 and TRBJ2-3; the D is unclear. Germline CDR1 is SGHAT and CDR2 is FQNNGV. The CDR3 is 15 amino acids. Between the trimmed V and J ends, which lost 0 bases and 5 bases, there was a span of 12 bases. CDR3 region: CASSLDPRPGDTQYF. The CDR3 DNA reads as TGTGCCAGCAGCTTAGATCCCCGACCGGGAGATACGCAGTATTTT.

The CDR3 DNA reads TGCGCCAGCAAACTGGACCGGGACAGGTGGTACGAGCAGTACTTC. As protein: CASKLDRDRWYEQYF. The chain has TRBV5-1 and TRBJ2-7, with 8 positions matching TRBD1. V was pared by 6 bases and J by 4 bases, with 12 bases of the junction left unmatched. Germline V gene data show CDR1 as SGHRS and CDR2 as YFSETQ. CDR3 length: 15 amino acids.

This clone was detected a few times. The chain employs TRBV9 and TRBJ1-4; no definite D call. Trimming left V 3 bases short and J 4 bases short, with 19 bases between. The CDR3 extends over 17 amino acids. CDR1 is SGDLS and CDR2 is YYNGEE in the germline V gene. CDR3 sequence (DNA): TGTGCCAGCAGCGCAAATCCGGGAGGAATCAGTAATGAAAAACTGTTTTTT. Its translation: CASSANPGGISNEKLFF.

The V gene is TRBV4-1, the J gene TRBJ2-7; maybe TRBD2 (6 bases). The CDR3 length is 17 residues. Looked up from germline, CDR1 is MGHRA and CDR2 is YSYEKL. V was trimmed by 1 base and J by 2 bases, leaving 18 bases between them. In DNA form, the CDR3 reads TGCGCCAGCAGCCAAGGGGGAGCCGCGACTAGAGCCTACGAGCAGTACTTC. It translates to CASSQGGAATRAYEQYF.

The chain couples TRBV10-2 to TRBJ1-2; D unclear. Germline CDR1 WSHSY, CDR2 SAAADI. This CDR3 has 9 residues. Deletions cut 8 bases from V and 8 bases from J, with 6 bases between. The CDR3 DNA follows: TGCGCCAGCGGCTTGGGCTACACCTTC. Encoded protein: CASGLGYTF.